This entry features one T cell receptor (beta chain) sequence. Antigen specificity is unknown. This specimen belongs to a study of shared clonotypes between healthy human individuals. Whole-study results and caveats: It was observed that 5% to 6% of naive CD4 clonotypes were shared across several donors.

Trimming took 4 bases from V and 4 from J, leaving 14 bases between them. Germline V gene sequence: CDR1 SGHDT, CDR2 YYEEEE. The CDR3 extends over 14 amino acids. CD45RO negativity and positive selection for CCR7 defined naive CD8 cells, a population that excluded terminally differentiated effector memory CD45RA+ cells. Profiling relied on immunoSEQ multiplex PCR, and the TCRdb table lists in-frame clones only, not all of them. Of about 1,900,000 clones in the sample, roughly 95% are singletons; the top ten hold 1.2%. The chain employs TRBV5-6 and TRBJ2-5; D not resolved. The sample was naive CD8+ T cells sorted from blood. This receptor was obtained from a man aged 18 to 30 in good health. CDR3 sequence: CASSPPEGRETQYF. Written as DNA, the CDR3 is TGTGCCAGCAGCCCCCCGGAAGGGCGAGAGACCCAGTACTTC.